This TCR beta chain was profiled in a study of early T cells in non-severe SARS-CoV-2 infection. Across the study: Alpha and beta chains were unpaired, from unsorted whole-blood bulk RNA. Regarding the study as a whole: In VDJdb matching, anti-spike CD8 responses were favored while private and CD4 specificities went missing.

As regards this clonotype: What it recognizes is unknown.

TCRdb recomputed calls from the 5' RACE reads with MiXCR, one row per CDR3 protein. The sample shows more than 60,000 distinct CDR3 sequences, around 11% of them seen only once. Germline CDR1 MNHNS, CDR2 SASEGT. The V end was cut by 6 bases, the J end by 2 bases, with 15 bases between. The CDR3 is 15 amino acids. Source: whole blood, taken at baseline. The genes are TRBV6-1 and TRBJ2-3, with D hard to call. The TCR sequence derives from an adult who was a healthcare worker with PCR-confirmed SARS-CoV-2 infection or an uninfected control (not recorded which). CDR3 amino acids: CASRPGQANTDTQYF. The CDR3 DNA sequence: TGTGCCAGCAGGCCCGGGCAGGCGAACACAGATACGCAGTATTTT.